This T cell receptor (beta chain) was recorded in a study of shared clonotypes between healthy human individuals. Germline V CDR1 and CDR2: SNHLY, FYNNEI. This CDR3 has 15 amino acids. Trimming took 2 bases from V and 5 from J, leaving 15 bases between them. Deep-level running was used for the assay. Replicate PCRs run on unsorted PBMC used about 0.3 ug DNA, which was approximately 29,000 T cell genomes. Unsorted PBMC DNA was sequenced on ten immunoSEQ deep assay plates. The protocol was immunoSEQ multiplex PCR, while the TCRdb copy is restricted to in-frame clones and leaves out a portion. This sample has about half a million clones, with about four fifths found just once. All participating donors were Caucasian adults from Nashville, Tennessee.

V gene TRBV2 combines with J gene TRBJ2-5; the D call may be TRBD1 or TRBD2 (6 bases each). The clonotype was recovered from a woman aged 40 to 50 in good health. Some clones in this sample may be carry-over from other donors' samples. Specimen: PBMCs. The chain's CDR3 is CASSETPGDWETQYF. The CDR3 DNA is TGTGCCAGCAGTGAAACCCCAGGGGACTGGGAGACCCAGTACTTC.